This TCR beta chain comes out of a study of blood T cells in healthy people across ages. At the level of the study: About one barcoded beta molecule per two T cells was the capture yield of template switching.

Points from the study as a whole: Across the age range, TCR beta diversity per million T cells fell in a roughly linear way.

The authors isolated at least 7 million PBMCs per sample. This clonotype has only a few counts. Its antigen remains unknown. Combining a sample-barcoded 5' primer with a J-beta primer mix, a second PCR ran for about 7 to 12 cycles. In TCRdb, the 5' RACE reads were re-called with MiXCR into one record per CDR3 protein. The data show over 700,000 distinct CDR3 sequences, about 55% seen once. Between the trimmed V and J ends, which lost 1 base and 2 bases, there was a span of 27 bases. CDR3 length: 21 residues. The rearrangement links TRBV12-3 or TRBV12-4 to TRBJ2-1, with D possibly being TRBD1 (5 bases). Input material: blood. The sequence came from a man of 80 years or more in good health. CDR3 region: CASSLVFRVLVSPRAYNEQFF. Here the CDR3 DNA reads TGTGCCAGCAGTTTAGTATTCAGGGTATTAGTCTCTCCGAGAGCCTACAATGAGCAGTTCTTC.